The present entry profiles one T cell receptor beta chain with its context. Specified time point: sample taken at primary tumor resection. The sequenced material consisted of unsorted whole RNA from tumor, nontumor lung or frozen PBMC. These data originate in a study of spatial heterogeneity in lung cancer. Study details: Across the raw uncorrected reads, a unique TCR and UMI combination was observed, on average, more than ten times.

Every individual TCR cDNA molecule carried its own unique molecular identifier, which allowed correction of PCR and sequencing errors. TCRdb re-called the 5' RACE reads through MiXCR, storing one row per CDR3 protein. In the table there are 80,000 to 95,000 distinct CDR3 sequences, around 10% of which are singletons. Germline CDR1 DFQATT, CDR2 SNEGSKA (reference sequence). CDR3 length equals 15 residues. The trim removed 3 bases at V and 2 bases at J, leaving 4 bases unmatched. The material sequenced was PBMCs, taken at surgery. This chain connects TRBV20-1 to TRBJ2-2; 9 nucleotides agree with TRBD1. The receptor's source is a male donor with early-stage non-small cell lung cancer. The CDR3 DNA is TGCAGTGCTAGTAGGGGACAGGGTAACACCGGGGAGCTGTTTTTT. This gives the protein CSASRGQGNTGELFF.